This TCR beta chain derives from a study of shared clonotypes between healthy human individuals. Trimming shortened V by 6 bases and J by 7 bases, and 12 bases separated the two germline ends. Germline V gene lookup returns CDR1 SNHLY and CDR2 FYNNEI. The CDR3 is 13 residues long. Repertoires were generated with immunoSEQ multiplex PCR, while TCRdb's copy carries only in-frame clones and drops some. The sample carries 2 million to 2.5 million clones, roughly 90% recorded once. The chain couples TRBV2 to TRBJ2-2; weak D call: TRBD2 (5 bases). The sequence came from a man aged 18 to 29 in good health. Some clones in this sample may be carry-over from other donors' samples. The sample taken for sequencing was naive CD4+ T cells from PBMCs. As for subset: CD45RA+ positively selected. The CDR3 DNA is TGTGCCAGCAGCCCAGTCCGGGGCGGGGAGCTGTTTTTT. Protein product: CASSPVRGGELFF.